This T cell receptor (beta chain) was obtained from a study of blood T cell repertoires in COVID-19. Overall study: Researchers got acute and convalescent COVID-19 samples from the United States, Italy and Spain. Nucleic acid was either cDNA or gDNA, and it came from T cells, B-cell-depleted T cells, or PBMCs.

This CDR3 comprises 14 residues. Germline lookup yields CDR1 SGHTA and CDR2 FQGNSA. Trimming cost V 1 base and J 6 bases, with 13 bases left between them. Original processing methods: From reference gene primer amplification, estimates of nucleated cell counts were derived. Sequencing was performed with immunoSEQ multiplex PCR; in TCRdb, only in-frame clones are kept and a portion is missing. V, J and clone size reflect that table, while D and trimming were determined from the DNA. The sample holds 55,000 or so clones, about 87% seen once. Sequenced sample: peripheral blood. The chain uses TRBV7-2 and TRBJ2-7; D may be TRBD2 (5 bases). The clonotype comes from a man between 60 and 70 years old with active or convalescent COVID-19. The CDR3 reads CASSLDKLVSEQYF. For the CDR3, the DNA is TGTGCCAGCAGCTTAGACAAACTAGTCTCCGAGCAGTACTTC.